This T cell receptor (beta chain) was found in a study of CD8+CD57+ T cells in acquired aplastic anemia. Genomic DNA was employed as the template in profiling TCR beta VDJ and CDR3. TCRdb independently ran MiXCR on the reads; one entry per CDR3 protein. The sample shows around 200,000 distinct CDR3 sequences, roughly 65% of them seen only once. The V end was cut by 6 bases, the J end by 3 bases, with 12 bases between. The CDR3 has 14 residues. From germline, CDR1 is SNHLY and CDR2 FYNNEI. Patients chosen for sequencing had CD8+CD57+ cells that had expanded, as shown by flow cytometry. The study sampled blood from patients who had received no therapy.

The sequence came from a human donor with aplastic anemia. This chain connects TRBV2 to TRBJ1-5, with a possible D match to TRBD1 (5 bases). The sample taken for sequencing was sorted CD4+, CD8+, or CD8+CD57+ T cells (not recorded which) from PBMCs. This chain's CDR3 is CASSWGRDNQPQHF. The CDR3 DNA follows: TGTGCCAGCAGCTGGGGGAGAGACAATCAGCCCCAGCATTTT.